The source of this T cell receptor (beta chain) is a study of glioma-infiltrating T cells (TCRdb year 2016). General notes on the study: Sequencing of TCR alpha- and beta-chain repertoires was performed on glioma tissue, on non-neoplastic brain tissue, and on matched peripheral blood mononuclear cells. To measure how far tissue and blood T-cell populations diverged, each tissue-infiltrating repertoire was compared against the peripheral blood repertoire of the same patient. Three low-grade glioma patients, roughly eight primary glioblastoma patients, and three non-glioma patients who contributed non-neoplastic brain tissue made up the paired cohort.

Taken from the germline V gene, the CDR1 and CDR2 loops are MDHEN and SYDVKM. The CDR3 covers 14 residues, taking in both the cysteine and the phenylalanine. The sequence is cut down to CDR3 DNA, 42 bases in frame from base 1. V is shortened by 3 bases, J by 7 bases, and the region joining them spans 16 bases. Beyond this particular receptor, the publication reports: In non-neoplastic patients, VJ-independent divergence between tissue and blood fell below expectation, whereas in all gliomas, and especially in low-grade gliomas, the divergence rose above expectation. Small numbers underpinned the group comparisons: roughly 8 glioblastoma patients, three low-grade glioma patients and three non-neoplastic patients. Very few CDR3 sequences were found to be shared between tissue and blood, and this scarcity was attributed to high CDR3 diversity and limited sampling.

With respect to this clonotype: There is no known antigen for this receptor. Base qualities are not at hand, and no much larger clone is one base apart.

The iRepertoire nested amplicon-rescue multiplex PCR (arm-PCR) platform was used to amplify TCR alpha and beta CDR3 regions from RNA. One-step reverse transcription and amplification used roughly 100-400 ng of tissue mRNA or PBMC total RNA as input. Following bead purification, Illumina adapters were added by a secondary multiplex PCR, and libraries between 200 and 400 bp were gel-purified. Demultiplexing relied on internal 6-nucleotide barcodes carried by the libraries. The libraries were sequenced on an Illumina MiSeq using 2x220 or 2x250 nucleotide paired-end reads. Concerning the study's data processing: Paired reads were merged using FLASH 1.2.11 and were aligned to the GRCh37 human genome using BWA-MEM, after which TRA and TRB reads were extracted. V and J assignment used an IMGT-derived reference of cassette sequences and CDR3 motifs that included pseudogenes. Reads were translated in three frames, and productive CDR3s were defined by a C…FGXG motif without stop codons. A clonotype was defined as a unique combination of a V-J cassette pair and a CDR3 amino acid sequence. Reads were filtered by Hamming distance, with the threshold set by the sequence error rate of each sample in mapped regions. TCRdb cleaned the public reads at Q25 with fastp, built clones with MiXCR and kept in-frame beta chains. Each CDR3 protein gets just one entry, which takes the most common genes and DNA from the rows behind it. TCRdb, rather than the study authors, made the V and J calls. The sample table shows around 170,000 distinct CDR3 sequences, and roughly 45% are seen once. Clones ranked in the top ten supply roughly 5.5% of the sample.

The sequence derives from a human donor with low-grade glioma or glioblastoma, undergoing nonglioma brain surgery, or in good health (not recorded which). This chain is built from TRBV28 and TRBJ2-7; tentative D gene TRBD2, with 5 bases matching. The specimen sequenced was glioma tissue, nonneoplastic brain tissue, or PBMCs (not recorded which). The CDR3 reads CASSLSGTYGEQYF. The base sequence is TGTGCCAGCAGTTTGTCGGGAACCTACGGGGAGCAGTACTTC.